This T cell receptor (beta chain) emerged from a study of T cell repertoires in cytomegalovirus infection. Study-wide background: Through public TCR beta signatures, both CMV infection and matching HLA type were indicated. Whole-study findings and limits: Cumulative public TCR beta family frequency identified carriers of CMV plus the relevant HLA.

The V gene's germline CDR1 is SGDLS and CDR2 YYNGEE. The V segment lost 4 bases and the J segment 4 bases; nucleotides outside the gene matches: 10. The CDR3 consists of 16 residues. TCRdb re-derived calls from the reads in MiXCR, one entry per CDR3 protein. Of over 100,000 distinct CDR3 sequences detected, 29% appear once; the ten largest clones hold about 81%. In regard to this clonotype: No antigen is known for it.

The rearrangement links TRBV9 to TRBJ2-1; 8 bases match TRBD2. Sequenced material: CD8+ T cells from cultured PBMCs, taken from culture after CMV antigen stimulation. The sequence was obtained from a human donor in good health (CMV status not recorded). Some clones in this sample may be carry-over from other donors' samples. As DNA, the CDR3 is TGTGCCAGCAGCACCCGGGGAATAGCGGGGTACAATGAGCAGTTCTTC. This translates into CASSTRGIAGYNEQFF.